This T cell receptor (beta chain) was identified in a study of T cells expressing NK-cell markers. Study-wide background: All TCR beta repertoires analysed originated from sorted CD3+CD56+NKG2C+, CD3+CD56+NKG2C- and CD3+CD56-NKG2C+ T cells. Out of eight donors sequenced, seven tested HCMV-seropositive and the remaining one seronegative.

TCRdb reanalyzed the 5' RACE reads and collapses them to one entry per CDR3 protein, without DNA. In all, the sample yields approximately 150,000 distinct CDR3 sequences. As regards this clonotype: The target antigen is unknown.

The CDR3 loop spans 13 amino acids. Germline assignment: CDR1 MNHNS and CDR2 SASEGT. Regarding the study as a whole: Similarly, these clonotypes led the CD3+CD56-NKG2C+ fraction as well in a handful of donors.

The rearrangement links TRBV6-1 to TRBJ2-1; TCRdb calls TRBD1, which cannot be checked without DNA. The sequencing input was blood T cells: a sorted CD56 or NKG2C T cell subset, CD4+ or CD8+ T cells, or bulk PBMC T cells (not recorded which). The sequence came from a woman between 18 and 70 years old in good health. CDR3: CASSERQDNEQFF.